A single count supports the clone carrying this TCR beta chain. Its specificity is not known. Trimming took 3 bases from V and 4 from J; bases not matched to a gene: 3. Germline CDR1 and CDR2: SGHTA and FQGNSA. The CDR3 runs 15 residues. These data come from a study of identifying expanded T cells in peripheral blood. During the collection period, no donor immune events like infections were recorded. Method: immunoSEQ multiplex PCR; TCRdb's copy keeps in-frame clones and lacks some. The repertoire has about 78,000 clones, roughly four fifths of them found once; the top ten carry 15% to 20%. Whole-study findings and limits: Across healthy donors, higher total template counts meant significantly greater approximately two-week count variance. Technical replicates showed roughly 1.2 changed clones; two weeks 15 to 20; four weeks 19.

The rearrangement uses TRBV7-2 and TRBJ2-3; 11 bases are shared with TRBD2. Sequencing was performed on blood. This clonotype was obtained from a person aged 18 to 70 in good health. CDR3 in amino acids: CASSFTSGSADTQYF. CDR3 in DNA: TGTGCCAGCAGCTTTACTAGCGGGAGTGCAGATACGCAGTATTTT.